This TCR beta chain was identified in a study of blood T cells in healthy people across ages. Using a J-beta primer mix together with a sample-barcoded 5' primer, a second PCR was run for roughly 7 to 11 cycles. Each cDNA molecule received a tag from a template-switch adaptor that had 12 random nucleotides. MiXCR, applied by TCRdb to the 5' RACE reads, yields one record per CDR3 protein. The sample includes more than 750,000 distinct CDR3 sequences, 25% to 30% seen only once; the top ten take 10%. V shed 0 bases and J shed 3 bases, with 14 bases lying between them. Germline assignment: CDR1 MNHNY and CDR2 SVGAGI (reference sequence). This CDR3 spans 16 amino acids. This clonotype came up a few times. Total RNA was extracted at no less than 6 micrograms per sample. This sample also belongs to another study, concerning T cells of mothers and their children. As that report states: Second-PCR primer M1S introduced sample barcodes and 2-4 random nucleotides.

This sequence was found in a middle-aged woman in good health. Material: blood. The rearrangement joins TRBV6-6 to TRBJ1-2; possible D gene TRBD1, 6 bases. The CDR3 DNA sequence: TGTGCCAGCAGTTACTCGAAGTTCAGGGGTGACTATGGCTACACCTTC. This sequence encodes CASSYSKFRGDYGYTF.